This T cell receptor beta chain was identified in a study of beta chain features in type 1 diabetes. Broader study findings: In cDNA sequencing, cells with high TCR expression could be over-represented. In every one of the four CD4+ subsets, TCRB CDR3s were moderately but significantly shorter in Type 1 diabetes patients. Patients with type 1 diabetes showed fewer VDJ junction insertions and more deletions.

Comment on this clone: Its antigen is still unknown.

Heparinised blood was drawn once per donor, averaging about 116 mL. Expressed TCRB transcripts were sequenced because the isolated RNA had all been reverse transcribed beforehand. It was found that naive, central memory and regulatory T cell samples averaged around 3.8 million reads. Data came from immunoSEQ multiplex PCR; TCRdb stores just in-frame clones and leaves some out. Here the sample spans fewer than 400,000 clones, 9.3% being singletons. With 4 bases clipped from V and 7 bases from J, the junction kept 9 bases outside the gene matches. The CDR3 is 15 residues long. Germline V gene lookup returns CDR1 SGHAT and CDR2 FQNNGV.

The sequence was collected from a man in his thirties or forties with type 1 diabetes. The V gene is TRBV11-2, the J gene TRBJ2-5; 10 nucleotides align to TRBD2. The source material was central memory CD4+ T cells from blood. The CDR3: CASSSPSGGERTQYF. In DNA, the CDR3 is TGTGCCAGCAGCTCCCCGAGCGGGGGGGAACGGACCCAGTACTTC.